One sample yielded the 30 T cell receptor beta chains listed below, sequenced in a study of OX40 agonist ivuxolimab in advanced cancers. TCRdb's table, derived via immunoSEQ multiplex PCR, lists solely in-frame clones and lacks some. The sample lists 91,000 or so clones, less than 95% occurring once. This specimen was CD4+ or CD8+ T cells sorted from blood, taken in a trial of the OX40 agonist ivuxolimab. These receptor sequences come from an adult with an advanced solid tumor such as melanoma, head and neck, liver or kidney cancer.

The CDR3 DNA reads TGTGCCAGCAGAAACAGGGATTGGTATGGCTACACCTTC. This gives the protein CASRNRDWYGYTF. The rearrangement uses TRBV5-4 and TRBJ1-2; possibly TRBD1 for D (6 bases). Germline V gene data show CDR1 as SGHNT and CDR2 as YYREEE (reference sequence). This CDR3 region has 13 residues. V shed 5 bases and J shed 5 bases, with 13 bases lying between them. Using reference TRBV5-4 and TRBJ1-2 for the parts outside the CDR3, the full variable domain is ETGVTQSPTHLIKTRGQQVTLRCSSQSGHNTVSWYQQALGQGPQFIFQYYREEENGRGNFPPRFSGLQFPNYSSELNVNALELDDSALYLCASRNRDWYGYTFGSGTRLTVV.

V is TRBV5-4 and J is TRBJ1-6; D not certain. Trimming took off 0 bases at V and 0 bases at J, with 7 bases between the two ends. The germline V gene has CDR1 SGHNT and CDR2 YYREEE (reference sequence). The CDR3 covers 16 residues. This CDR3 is CASSLGGTSYNSPLHF. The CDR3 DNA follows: TGTGCCAGCAGCTTGGGGGGTACCTCCTATAATTCACCCCTCCACTTT.

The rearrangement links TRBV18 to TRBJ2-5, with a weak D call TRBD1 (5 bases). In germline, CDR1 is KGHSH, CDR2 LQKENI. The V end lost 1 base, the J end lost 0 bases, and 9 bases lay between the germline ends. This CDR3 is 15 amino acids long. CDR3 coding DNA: TGTGCCAGCTCACCACGGTCAGGGAACCAAGAGACCCAGTACTTC. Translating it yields CASSPRSGNQETQYF.

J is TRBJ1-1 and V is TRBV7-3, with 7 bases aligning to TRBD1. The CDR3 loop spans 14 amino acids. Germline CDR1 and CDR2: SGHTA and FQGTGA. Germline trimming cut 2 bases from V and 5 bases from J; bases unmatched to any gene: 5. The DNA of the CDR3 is TGTGCCAGCAGCTTAGGGACAGCTCGGACTGAAGCTTTCTTT. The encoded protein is CASSLGTARTEAFF.

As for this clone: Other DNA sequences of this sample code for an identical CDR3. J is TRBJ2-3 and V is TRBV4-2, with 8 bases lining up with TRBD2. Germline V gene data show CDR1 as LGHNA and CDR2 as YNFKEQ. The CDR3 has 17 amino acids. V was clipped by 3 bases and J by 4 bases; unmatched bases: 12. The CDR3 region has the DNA TGTGCCAGCAGCCAGGAGTCGGGCACTAGCGGACCAGATACGCAGTATTTT. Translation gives CASSQESGTSGPDTQYF.

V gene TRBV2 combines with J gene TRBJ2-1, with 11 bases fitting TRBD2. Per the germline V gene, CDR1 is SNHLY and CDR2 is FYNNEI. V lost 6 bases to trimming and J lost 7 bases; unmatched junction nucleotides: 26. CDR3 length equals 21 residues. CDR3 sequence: CASSVWKGQPGGLAGGNEQFF. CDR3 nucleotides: TGTGCCAGCAGCGTTTGGAAGGGACAGCCGGGCGGGCTAGCGGGAGGAAATGAGCAGTTCTTC.

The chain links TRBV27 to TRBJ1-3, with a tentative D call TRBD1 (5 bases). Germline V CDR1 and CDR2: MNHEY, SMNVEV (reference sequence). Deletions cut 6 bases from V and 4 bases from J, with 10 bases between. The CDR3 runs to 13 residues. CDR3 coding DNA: TGTGCCAGCAGCGACCGGGGGGGAAACACCATATATTTT. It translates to CASSDRGGNTIYF.

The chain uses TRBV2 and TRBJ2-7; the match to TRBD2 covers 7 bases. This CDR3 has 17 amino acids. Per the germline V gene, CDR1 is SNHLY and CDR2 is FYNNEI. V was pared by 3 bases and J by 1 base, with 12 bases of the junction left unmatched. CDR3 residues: CASSDLTLGGSSYEQYF. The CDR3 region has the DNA TGTGCCAGCAGTGACTTAACCCTCGGGGGGAGTTCCTACGAGCAGTACTTC.

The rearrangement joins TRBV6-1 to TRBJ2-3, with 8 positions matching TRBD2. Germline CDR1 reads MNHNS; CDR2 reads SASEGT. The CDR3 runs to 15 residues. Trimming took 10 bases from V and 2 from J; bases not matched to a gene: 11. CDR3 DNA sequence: TGTGCCACCGCGAGGGCGGGAGGCTACACAGATACGCAGTATTTT. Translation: CATARAGGYTDTQYF.

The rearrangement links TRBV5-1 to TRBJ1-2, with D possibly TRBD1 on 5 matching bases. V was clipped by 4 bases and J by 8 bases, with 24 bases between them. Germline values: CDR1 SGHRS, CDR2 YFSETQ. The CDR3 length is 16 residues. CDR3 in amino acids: CASSIPGIKGPQGYTF. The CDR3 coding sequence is TGCGCCAGCAGCATCCCCGGGATTAAGGGGCCGCAAGGCTACACCTTC.

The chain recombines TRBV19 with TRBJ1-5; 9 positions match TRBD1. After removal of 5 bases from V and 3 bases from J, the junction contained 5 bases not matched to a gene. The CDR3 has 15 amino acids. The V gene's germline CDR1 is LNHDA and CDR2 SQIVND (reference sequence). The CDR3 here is CASSADRGFNQPQHF. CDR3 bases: TGTGCCAGTAGTGCTGACAGGGGGTTCAATCAGCCCCAGCATTTT.

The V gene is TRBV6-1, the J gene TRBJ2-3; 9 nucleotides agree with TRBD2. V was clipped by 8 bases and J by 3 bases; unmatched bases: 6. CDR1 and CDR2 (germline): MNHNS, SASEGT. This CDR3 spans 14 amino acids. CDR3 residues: CASCAGGQTDTQYF. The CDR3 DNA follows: TGTGCCAGCTGCGCGGGGGGGCAAACAGATACGCAGTATTTT.

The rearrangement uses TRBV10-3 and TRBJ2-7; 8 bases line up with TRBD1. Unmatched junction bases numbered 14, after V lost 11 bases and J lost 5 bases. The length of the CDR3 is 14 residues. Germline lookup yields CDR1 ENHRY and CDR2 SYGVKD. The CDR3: CAPPKRTGRHEQYF. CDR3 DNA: TGTGCCCCCCCCAAACGGACAGGGAGGCACGAGCAGTACTTC.

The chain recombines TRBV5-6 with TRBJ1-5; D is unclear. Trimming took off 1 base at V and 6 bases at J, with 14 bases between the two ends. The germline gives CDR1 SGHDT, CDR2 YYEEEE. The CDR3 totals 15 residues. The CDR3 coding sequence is TGTGCCAGCAGCTTGACTCCCGATCCGGGTCAGCCCCAGCATTTT. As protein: CASSLTPDPGQPQHF.

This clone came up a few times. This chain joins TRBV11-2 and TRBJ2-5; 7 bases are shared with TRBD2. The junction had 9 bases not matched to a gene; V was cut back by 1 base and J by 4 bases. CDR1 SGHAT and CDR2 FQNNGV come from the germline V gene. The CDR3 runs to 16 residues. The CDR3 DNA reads TGTGCCAGCAGCTTAGTCGGACTAGTGATAACAGAGACCCAGTACTTC. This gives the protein CASSLVGLVITETQYF.

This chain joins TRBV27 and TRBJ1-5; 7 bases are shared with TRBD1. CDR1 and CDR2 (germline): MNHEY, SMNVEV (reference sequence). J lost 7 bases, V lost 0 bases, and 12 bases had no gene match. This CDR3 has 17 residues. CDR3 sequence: CASSLSRQGSPYQPQHF. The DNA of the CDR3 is TGTGCCAGCAGTTTATCAAGACAGGGATCGCCATACCAGCCCCAGCATTTT.

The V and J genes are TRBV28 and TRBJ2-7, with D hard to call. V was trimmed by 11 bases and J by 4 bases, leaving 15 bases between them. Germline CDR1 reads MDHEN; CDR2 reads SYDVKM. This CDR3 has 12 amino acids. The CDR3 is CAAGWALYEQYF. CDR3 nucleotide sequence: TGTGCCGCTGGCTGGGCGCTATACGAGCAGTACTTC. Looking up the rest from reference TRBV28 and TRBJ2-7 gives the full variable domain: DVKVTQSSRYLVKRTGEKVFLECVQDMDHENMFWYRQDPGLGLRLIYFSYDVKMKEKGDIPEGYSVSREKKERFSLILESASTNQTSMYLCAAGWALYEQYFGPGTRLTVT.

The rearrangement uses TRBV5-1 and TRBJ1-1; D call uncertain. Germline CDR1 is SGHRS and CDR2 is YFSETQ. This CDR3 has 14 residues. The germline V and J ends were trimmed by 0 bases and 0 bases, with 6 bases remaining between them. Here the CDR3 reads CASSLGRLNTEAFF. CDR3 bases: TGCGCCAGCAGCTTGGGGCGGTTGAACACTGAAGCTTTCTTT.

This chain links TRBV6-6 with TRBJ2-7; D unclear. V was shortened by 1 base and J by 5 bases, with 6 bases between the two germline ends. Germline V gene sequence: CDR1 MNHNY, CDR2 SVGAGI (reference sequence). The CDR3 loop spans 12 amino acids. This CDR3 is CASSYLLDEQYF. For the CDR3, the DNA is TGTGCCAGCAGTTACTTATTGGACGAGCAGTACTTC.

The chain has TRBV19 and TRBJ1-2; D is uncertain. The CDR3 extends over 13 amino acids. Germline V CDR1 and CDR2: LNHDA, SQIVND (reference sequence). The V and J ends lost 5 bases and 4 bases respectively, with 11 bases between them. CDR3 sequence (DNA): TGTGCCAGTAGTGGTCAAATTCTCTATGGCTACACCTTC. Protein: CASSGQILYGYTF.

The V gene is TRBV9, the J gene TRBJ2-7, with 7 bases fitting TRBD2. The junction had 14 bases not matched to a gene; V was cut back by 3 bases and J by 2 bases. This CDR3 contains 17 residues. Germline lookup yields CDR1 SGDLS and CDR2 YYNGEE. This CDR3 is CASSAGEGTARAYEQYF. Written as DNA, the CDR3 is TGTGCCAGCAGCGCTGGGGAGGGGACCGCTAGAGCCTACGAGCAGTACTTC.

CDR3 DNA: TGTGCCAGCTCACCAAGGGCACCGGACTCTGGAAACACCATATATTTT. It encodes CASSPRAPDSGNTIYF. This chain uses TRBV18 with TRBJ1-3, with D uncertain. Trimming stripped 2 bases from V and 0 bases from J, with 11 bases between. Germline values: CDR1 KGHSH, CDR2 LQKENI. The CDR3 extends over 16 amino acids.

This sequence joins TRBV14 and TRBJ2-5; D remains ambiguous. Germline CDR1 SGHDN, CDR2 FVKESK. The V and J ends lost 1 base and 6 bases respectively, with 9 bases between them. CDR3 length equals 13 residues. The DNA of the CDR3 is TGTGCCAGCAGCCAAGGGGATTTACAGACCCAGTACTTC. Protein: CASSQGDLQTQYF.

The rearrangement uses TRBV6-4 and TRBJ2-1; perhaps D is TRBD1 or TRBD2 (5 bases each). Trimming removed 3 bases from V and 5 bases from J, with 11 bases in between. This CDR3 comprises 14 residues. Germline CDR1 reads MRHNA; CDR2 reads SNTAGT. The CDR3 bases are TGTGCCAGCAGTGAGGGCCGGGACCACAATGAGCAGTTCTTC. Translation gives CASSEGRDHNEQFF.

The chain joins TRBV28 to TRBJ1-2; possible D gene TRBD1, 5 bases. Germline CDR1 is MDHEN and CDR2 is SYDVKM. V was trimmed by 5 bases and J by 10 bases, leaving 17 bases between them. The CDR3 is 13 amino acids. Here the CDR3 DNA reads TGTGCCAGCAGTCTCTCCCAGGGAAAGGCCTACACCTTC. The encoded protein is CASSLSQGKAYTF.

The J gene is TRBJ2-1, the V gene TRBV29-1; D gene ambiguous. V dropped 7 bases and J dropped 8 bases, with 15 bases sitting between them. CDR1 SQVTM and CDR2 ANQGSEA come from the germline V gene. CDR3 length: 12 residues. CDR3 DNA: TGCAGCGGTACCCTGGTCGTGGATGAGCAGTTCTTC. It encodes CSGTLVVDEQFF.

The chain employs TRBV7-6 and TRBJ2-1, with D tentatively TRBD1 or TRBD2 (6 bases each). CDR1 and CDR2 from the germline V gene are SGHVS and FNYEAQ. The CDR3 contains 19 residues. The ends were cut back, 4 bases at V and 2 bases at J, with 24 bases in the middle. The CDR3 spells CASSSLPGQGRSAYNEQFF. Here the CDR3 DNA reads TGTGCCAGCAGCTCCCTCCCGGGGCAGGGGAGGAGCGCCTACAATGAGCAGTTCTTC.

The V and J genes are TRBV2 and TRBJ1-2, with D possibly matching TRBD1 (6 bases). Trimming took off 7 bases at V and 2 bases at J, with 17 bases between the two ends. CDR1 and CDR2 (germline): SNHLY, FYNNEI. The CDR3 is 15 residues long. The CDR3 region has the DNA TGTGCCAGCAAGTCTGATGGGGACACCAACTATGGCTACACCTTC. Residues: CASKSDGDTNYGYTF.

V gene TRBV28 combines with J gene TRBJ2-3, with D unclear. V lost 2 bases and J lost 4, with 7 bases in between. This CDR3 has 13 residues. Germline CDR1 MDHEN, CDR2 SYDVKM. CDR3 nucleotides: TGTGCCAGCAGTTTAAGAGTGGCAGATACGCAGTATTTT. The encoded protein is CASSLRVADTQYF.

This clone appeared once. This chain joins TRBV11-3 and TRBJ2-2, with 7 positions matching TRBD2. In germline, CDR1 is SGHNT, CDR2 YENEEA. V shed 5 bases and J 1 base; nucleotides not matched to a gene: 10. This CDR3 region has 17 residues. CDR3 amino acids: CASSHQQGGLNTGELFF. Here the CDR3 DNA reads TGTGCCAGCAGCCACCAGCAGGGAGGGTTGAACACCGGGGAGCTGTTTTTT.